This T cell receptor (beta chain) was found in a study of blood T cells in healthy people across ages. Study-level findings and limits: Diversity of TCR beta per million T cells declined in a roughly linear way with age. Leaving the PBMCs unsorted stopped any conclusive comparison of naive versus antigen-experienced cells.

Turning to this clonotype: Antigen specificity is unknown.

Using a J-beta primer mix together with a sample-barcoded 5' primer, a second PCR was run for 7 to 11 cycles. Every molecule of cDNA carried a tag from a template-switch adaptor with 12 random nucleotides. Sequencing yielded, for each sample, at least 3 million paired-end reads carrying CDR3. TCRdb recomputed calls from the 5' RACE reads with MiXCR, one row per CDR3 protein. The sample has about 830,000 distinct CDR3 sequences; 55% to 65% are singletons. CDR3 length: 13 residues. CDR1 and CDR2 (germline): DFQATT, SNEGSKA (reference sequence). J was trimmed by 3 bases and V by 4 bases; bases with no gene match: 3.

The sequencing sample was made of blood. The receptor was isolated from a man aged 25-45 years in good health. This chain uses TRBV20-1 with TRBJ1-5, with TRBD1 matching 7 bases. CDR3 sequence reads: CSAKGAVNQPQHF. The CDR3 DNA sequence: TGCAGTGCTAAGGGGGCGGTCAATCAGCCCCAGCATTTT.